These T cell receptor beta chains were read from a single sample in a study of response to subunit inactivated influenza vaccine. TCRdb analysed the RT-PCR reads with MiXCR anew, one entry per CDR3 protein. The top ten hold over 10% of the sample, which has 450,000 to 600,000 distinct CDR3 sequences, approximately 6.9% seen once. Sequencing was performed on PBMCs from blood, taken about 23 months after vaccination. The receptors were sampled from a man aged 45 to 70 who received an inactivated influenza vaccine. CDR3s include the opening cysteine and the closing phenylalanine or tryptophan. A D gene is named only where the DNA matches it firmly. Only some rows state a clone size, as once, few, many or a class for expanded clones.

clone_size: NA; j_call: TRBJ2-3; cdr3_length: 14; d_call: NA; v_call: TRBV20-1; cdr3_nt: TGCAGTGCCTCCCGGCAGGGCGGCACAGATACGCAGTATTTT; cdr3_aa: CSASRQGGTDTQYF
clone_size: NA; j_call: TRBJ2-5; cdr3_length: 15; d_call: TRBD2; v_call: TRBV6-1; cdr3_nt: TGTGCCAGCAGATCCGGGACTAGGGGACAAGAGACCCAGTACTTC; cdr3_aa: CASRSGTRGQETQYF
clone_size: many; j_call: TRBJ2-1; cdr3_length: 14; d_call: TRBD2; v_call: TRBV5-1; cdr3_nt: TGCGCCAGCAGTCGGGGGGGGACCTACAATGAGCAGTTCTTC; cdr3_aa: CASSRGGTYNEQFF
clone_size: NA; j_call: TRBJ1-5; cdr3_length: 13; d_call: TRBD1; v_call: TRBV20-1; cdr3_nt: TGCAGTGCCGGGACAGGGCGCCCAGGGCCCCAGCATTTT; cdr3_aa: CSAGTGRPGPQHF
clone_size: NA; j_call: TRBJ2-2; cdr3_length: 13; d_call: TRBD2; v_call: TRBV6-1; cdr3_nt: TGTGCCAGCAGACTTATAGCGGGGTGGGAGCTGTTTTTT; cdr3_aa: CASRLIAGWELFF
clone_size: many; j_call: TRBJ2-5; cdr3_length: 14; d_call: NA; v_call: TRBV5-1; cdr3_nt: TGTGCCAGCAGTTTAGGGCAGCTCCAAGAGACCCAGTACTTC; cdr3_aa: CASSLGQLQETQYF
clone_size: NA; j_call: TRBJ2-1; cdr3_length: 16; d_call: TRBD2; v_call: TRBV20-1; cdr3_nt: TGCAGTGCTACCTCAGGGACTAGCGGAGCCTACAATGAGCAGTTCTTC; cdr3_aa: CSATSGTSGAYNEQFF
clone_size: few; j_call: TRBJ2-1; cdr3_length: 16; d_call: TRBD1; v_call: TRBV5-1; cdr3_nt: TGCGCCAGCAGCTTGAATCCGGGACAGCAATACAATGAGCAGTTCTTC; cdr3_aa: CASSLNPGQQYNEQFF
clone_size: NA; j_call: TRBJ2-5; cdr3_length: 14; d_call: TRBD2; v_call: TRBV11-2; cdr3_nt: TGTGCCAGCAGCCCAAGCGGGGGGGAAGAGACCCAGTACTTC; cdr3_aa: CASSPSGGEETQYF
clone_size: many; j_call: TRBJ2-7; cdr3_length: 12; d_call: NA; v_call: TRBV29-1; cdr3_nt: TGCAGCGTTGTTAGGGGTTTGGGCGAGCAGTACTTC; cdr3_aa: CSVVRGLGEQYF
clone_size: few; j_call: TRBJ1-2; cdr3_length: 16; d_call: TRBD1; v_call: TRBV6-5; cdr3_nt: TGTGCCAGCAGTTACCCGGGACAGGGCGCTAACTATGGCTACACCTTC; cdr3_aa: CASSYPGQGANYGYTF
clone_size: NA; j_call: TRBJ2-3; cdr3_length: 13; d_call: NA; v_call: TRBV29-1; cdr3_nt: TGCAGCGTTGAAGTGGGGGGCTCAGATACGCAGTATTTT; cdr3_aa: CSVEVGGSDTQYF
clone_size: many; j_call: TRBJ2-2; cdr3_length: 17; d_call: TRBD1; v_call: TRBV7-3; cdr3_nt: TGTGCCAGCAGCCCCGCGGCCAGGGGGCGAAACACCGGGGAGCTGTTTTTT; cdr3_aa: CASSPAARGRNTGELFF
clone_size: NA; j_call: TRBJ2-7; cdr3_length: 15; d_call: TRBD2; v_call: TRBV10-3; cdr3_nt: TGTGCCATCAGTCCTACTAGCGAACCAACCTACGAGCAGTACTTC; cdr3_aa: CAISPTSEPTYEQYF
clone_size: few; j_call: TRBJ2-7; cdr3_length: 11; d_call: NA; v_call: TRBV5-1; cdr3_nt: TGCGCCAGCCGCCGTGAAGGCGAGCAGTACTTC; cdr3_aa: CASRREGEQYF
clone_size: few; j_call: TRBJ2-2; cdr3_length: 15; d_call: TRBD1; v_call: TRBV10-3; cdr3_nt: TGTGCCATCAGTGAGTCCCAGGGGGACACCGGGGAGCTGTTTTTT; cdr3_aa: CAISESQGDTGELFF
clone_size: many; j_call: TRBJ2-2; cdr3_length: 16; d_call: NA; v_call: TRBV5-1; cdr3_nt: TGCGCCAGCAGCGAGGGCCCGCTGAGGGGCACCGGGGAGCTGTTTTTT; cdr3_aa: CASSEGPLRGTGELFF
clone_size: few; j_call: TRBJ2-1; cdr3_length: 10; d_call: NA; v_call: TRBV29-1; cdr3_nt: TGCAGCGTTAATGCGGATCATAAGTTCTTC; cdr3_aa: CSVNADHKFF
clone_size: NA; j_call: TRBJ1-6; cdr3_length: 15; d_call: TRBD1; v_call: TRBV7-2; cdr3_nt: TGTGCCAGCAGCTTAGGCCGGGACAGGAGCTCACCCCTCCACTTT; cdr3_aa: CASSLGRDRSSPLHF
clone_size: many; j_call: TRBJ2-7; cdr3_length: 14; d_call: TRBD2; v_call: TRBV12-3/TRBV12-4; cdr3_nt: TGTGCCAGCAGCCTTAGACTAGCGGGGTACGAGCAGTACTTC; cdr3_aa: CASSLRLAGYEQYF
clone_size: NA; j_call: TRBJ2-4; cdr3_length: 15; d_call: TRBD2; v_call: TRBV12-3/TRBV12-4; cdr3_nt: TGTGCCAGCAGTTTAGACGGGGGGGCCAAAAACATTCAGTACTTC; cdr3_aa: CASSLDGGAKNIQYF
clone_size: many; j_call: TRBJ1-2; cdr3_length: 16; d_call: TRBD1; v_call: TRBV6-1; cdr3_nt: TGTGCCAGCAGCTCCTTATCAGGACAGGGGGACTATGGCTACACCTTC; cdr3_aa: CASSSLSGQGDYGYTF
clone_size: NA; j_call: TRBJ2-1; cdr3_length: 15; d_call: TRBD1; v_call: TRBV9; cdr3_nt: TGTGCCAGCAGCGTAGCTGGGACAGCCTACAATGAGCAGTTCTTC; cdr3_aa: CASSVAGTAYNEQFF
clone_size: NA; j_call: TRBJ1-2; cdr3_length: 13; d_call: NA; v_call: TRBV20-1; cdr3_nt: TGCAGTGCGGCCGTGCGGGGAGGCTATGGCTACACCTTC; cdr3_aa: CSAAVRGGYGYTF
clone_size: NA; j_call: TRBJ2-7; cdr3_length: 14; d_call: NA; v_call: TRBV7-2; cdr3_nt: TGTGCCAGCAGCTTAGAAGGGATGGGCTACGAGCAGTACTTC; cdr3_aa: CASSLEGMGYEQYF
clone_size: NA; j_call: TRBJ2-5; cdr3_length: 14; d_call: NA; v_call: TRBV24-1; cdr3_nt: TGTGCCACCAGTTCCCCTGGCAGGGCAGAGACCCAGTACTTC; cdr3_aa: CATSSPGRAETQYF
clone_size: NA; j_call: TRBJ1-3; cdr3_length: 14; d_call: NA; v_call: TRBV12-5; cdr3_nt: TGTGCTAGTGCCTCGGGGGCGGCTGGAAACACCATATATTTT; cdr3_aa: CASASGAAGNTIYF
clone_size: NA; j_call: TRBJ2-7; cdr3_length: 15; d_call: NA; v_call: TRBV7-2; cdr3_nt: TGTGCCAGCAGCCCGGGACAAGGGCTAACCTACGAGCAGTACTTC; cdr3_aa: CASSPGQGLTYEQYF
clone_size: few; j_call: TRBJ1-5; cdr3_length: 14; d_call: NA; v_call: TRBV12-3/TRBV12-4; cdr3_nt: TGTGCCAGCAGCCTTAGGGGACCCCAGCACCCCCAGCATTTT; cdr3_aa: CASSLRGPQHPQHF
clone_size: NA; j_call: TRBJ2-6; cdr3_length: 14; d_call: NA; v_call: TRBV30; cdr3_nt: TGTGCCTGGACTAAGGGGTCTGGGGCCAACGTCCTGACTTTC; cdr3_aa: CAWTKGSGANVLTF
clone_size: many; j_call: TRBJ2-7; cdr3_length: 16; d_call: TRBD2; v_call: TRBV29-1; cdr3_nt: TGCAGCGTTGAAGATCGGGTACTAGCGGGAAACTACGAGCAGTACTTC; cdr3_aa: CSVEDRVLAGNYEQYF
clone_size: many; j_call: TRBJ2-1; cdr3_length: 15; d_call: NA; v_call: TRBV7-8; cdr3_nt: TGTGCCAGCAGTTCCGTAGAGGTGAGGTACAATGAGCAGTTCTTC; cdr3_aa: CASSSVEVRYNEQFF
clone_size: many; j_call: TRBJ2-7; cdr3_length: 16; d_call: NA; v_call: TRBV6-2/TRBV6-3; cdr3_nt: TGTGCCAGCAGTTACCCGACAGGCGGCTTATCCTACGAGCAGTACTTC; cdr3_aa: CASSYPTGGLSYEQYF
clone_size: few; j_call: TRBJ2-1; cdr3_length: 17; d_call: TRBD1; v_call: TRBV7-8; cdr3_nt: TGTGCCAGCAGCCCCATTAGGTACGGACAGGGGTACAATGAGCAGTTCTTC; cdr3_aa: CASSPIRYGQGYNEQFF
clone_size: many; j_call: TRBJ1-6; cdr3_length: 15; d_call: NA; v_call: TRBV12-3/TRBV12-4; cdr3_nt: TGTGCCAGCGCCACCAGGACGTTAGGAAATTCACCCCTCCACTTT; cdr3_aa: CASATRTLGNSPLHF
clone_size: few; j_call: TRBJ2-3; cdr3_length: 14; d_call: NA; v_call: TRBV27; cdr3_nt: TGTGCCAGCAGTCACAAAACAGGCACAGATACGCAGTATTTT; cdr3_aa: CASSHKTGTDTQYF
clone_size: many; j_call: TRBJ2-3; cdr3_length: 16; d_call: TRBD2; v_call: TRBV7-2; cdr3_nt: TGTGCCAGCAGCTTAGGGCTAGCGGGGACCACAGATACGCAGTATTTT; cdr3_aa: CASSLGLAGTTDTQYF
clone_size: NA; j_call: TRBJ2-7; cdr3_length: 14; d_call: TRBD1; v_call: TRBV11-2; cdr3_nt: TGTGCCAGCAGTAAGAGGGGACAGTCCTACGAGCAGTACTTC; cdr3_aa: CASSKRGQSYEQYF
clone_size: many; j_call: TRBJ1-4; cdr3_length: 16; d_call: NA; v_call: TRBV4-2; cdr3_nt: TGTGCCAGCAGCCAAGAAAGGGCGGGTGCTAATGAAAAACTGTTTTTT; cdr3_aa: CASSQERAGANEKLFF
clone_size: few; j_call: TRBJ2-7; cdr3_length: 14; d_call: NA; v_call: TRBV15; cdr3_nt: TGTGCCACCAGCAGAGAGTACGCCTACTACGAGCAGTACTTC; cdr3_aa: CATSREYAYYEQYF
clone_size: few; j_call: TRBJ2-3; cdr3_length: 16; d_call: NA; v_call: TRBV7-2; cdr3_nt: TGTGCCAGCAGCTTAGAGAGGTCCTCATATACGGATACGCAGTATTTT; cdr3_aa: CASSLERSSYTDTQYF
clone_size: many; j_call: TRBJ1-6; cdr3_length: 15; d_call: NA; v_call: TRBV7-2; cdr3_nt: TGTGCCAGCAGCTTACGTGGCACCACAATTTGGGCCCTCCACTTT; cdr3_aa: CASSLRGTTIWALHF